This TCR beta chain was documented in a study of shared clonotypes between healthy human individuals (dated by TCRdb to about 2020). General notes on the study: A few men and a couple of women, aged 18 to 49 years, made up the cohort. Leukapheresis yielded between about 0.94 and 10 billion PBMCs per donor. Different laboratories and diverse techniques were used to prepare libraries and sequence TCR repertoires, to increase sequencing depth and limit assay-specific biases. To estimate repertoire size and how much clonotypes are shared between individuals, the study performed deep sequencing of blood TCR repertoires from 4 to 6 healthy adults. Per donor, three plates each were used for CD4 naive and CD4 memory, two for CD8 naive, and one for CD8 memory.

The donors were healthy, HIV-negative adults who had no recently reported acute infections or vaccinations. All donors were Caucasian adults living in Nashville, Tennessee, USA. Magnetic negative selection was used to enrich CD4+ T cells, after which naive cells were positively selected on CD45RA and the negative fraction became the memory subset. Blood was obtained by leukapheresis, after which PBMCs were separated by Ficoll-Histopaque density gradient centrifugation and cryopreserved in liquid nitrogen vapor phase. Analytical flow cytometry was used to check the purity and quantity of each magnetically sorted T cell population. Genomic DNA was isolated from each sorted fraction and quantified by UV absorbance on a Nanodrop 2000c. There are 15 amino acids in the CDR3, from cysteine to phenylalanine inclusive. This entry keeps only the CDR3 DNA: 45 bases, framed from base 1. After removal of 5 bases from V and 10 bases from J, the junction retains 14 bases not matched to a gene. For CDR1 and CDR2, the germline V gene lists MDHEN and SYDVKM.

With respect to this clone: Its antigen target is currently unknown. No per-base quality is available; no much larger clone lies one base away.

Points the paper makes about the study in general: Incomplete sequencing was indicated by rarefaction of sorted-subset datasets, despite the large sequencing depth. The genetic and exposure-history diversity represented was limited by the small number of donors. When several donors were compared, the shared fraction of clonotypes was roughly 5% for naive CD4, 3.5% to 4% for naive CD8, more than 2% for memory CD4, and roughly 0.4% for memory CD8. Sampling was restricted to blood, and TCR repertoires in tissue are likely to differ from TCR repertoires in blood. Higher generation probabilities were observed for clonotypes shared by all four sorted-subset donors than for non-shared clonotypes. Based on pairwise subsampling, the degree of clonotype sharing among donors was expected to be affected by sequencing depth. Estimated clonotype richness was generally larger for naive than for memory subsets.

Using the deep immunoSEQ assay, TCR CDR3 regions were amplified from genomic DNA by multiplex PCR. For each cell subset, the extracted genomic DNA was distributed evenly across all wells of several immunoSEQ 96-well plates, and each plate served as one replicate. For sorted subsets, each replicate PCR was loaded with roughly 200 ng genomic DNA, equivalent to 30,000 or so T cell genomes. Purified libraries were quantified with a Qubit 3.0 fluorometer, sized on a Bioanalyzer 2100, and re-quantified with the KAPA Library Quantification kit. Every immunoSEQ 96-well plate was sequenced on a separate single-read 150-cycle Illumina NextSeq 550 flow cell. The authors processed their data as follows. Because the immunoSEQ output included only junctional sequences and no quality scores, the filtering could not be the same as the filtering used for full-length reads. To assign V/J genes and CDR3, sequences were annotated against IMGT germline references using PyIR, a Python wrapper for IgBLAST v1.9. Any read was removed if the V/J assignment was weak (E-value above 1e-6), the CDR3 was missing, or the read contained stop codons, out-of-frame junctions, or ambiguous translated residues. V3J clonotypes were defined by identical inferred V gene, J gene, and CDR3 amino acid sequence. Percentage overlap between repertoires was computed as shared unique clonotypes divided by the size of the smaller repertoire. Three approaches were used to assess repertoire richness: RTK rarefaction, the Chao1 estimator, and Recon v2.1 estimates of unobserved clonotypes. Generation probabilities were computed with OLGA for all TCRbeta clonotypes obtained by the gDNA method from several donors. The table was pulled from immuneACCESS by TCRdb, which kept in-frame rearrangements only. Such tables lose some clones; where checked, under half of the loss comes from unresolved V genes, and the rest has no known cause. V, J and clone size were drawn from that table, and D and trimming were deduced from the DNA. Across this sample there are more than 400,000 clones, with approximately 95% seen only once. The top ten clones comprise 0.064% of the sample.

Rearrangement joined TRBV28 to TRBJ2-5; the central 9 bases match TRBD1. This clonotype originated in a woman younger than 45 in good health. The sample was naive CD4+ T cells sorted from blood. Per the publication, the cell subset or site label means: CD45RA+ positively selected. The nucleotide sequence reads TGTGCCAGCAGTACAATGGGACAGGGCCCTGGGAGCCAGTACTTC. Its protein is CASSTMGQGPGSQYF. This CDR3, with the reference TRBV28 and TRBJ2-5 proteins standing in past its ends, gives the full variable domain DVKVTQSSRYLVKRTGEKVFLECVQDMDHENMFWYRQDPGLGLRLIYFSYDVKMKEKGDIPEGYSVSREKKERFSLILESASTNQTSMYLCASSTMGQGPGSQYFGPGTRLLVL.